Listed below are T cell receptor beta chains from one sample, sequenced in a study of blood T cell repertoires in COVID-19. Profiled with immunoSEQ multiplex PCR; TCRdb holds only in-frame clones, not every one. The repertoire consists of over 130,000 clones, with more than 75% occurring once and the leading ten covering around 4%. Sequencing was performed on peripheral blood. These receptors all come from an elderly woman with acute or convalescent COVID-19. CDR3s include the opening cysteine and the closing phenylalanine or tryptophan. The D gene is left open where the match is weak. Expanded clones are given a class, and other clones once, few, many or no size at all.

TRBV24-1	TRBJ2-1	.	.	CATGARGVGGQFF	TGTGCCACCGGCGCCCGGGGCGTGGGGGGACAGTTCTTC
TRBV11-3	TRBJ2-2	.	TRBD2	CASTERGAGELFF	TGTGCCAGCACCGAACGGGGGGCCGGGGAGCTGTTTTTT
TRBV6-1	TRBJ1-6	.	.	CASSDAGNSYNSPLHF	TGTGCCAGCAGTGATGCGGGAAACTCCTATAATTCACCCCTCCACTTT
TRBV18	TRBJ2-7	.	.	CASSPQGVSYEQYF	TGTGCCAGCTCACCACAGGGGGTGTCCTACGAGCAGTACTTC
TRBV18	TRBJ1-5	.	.	CASSPSSGANQPQHF	TGTGCCAGCTCACCAAGTAGCGGAGCAAATCAGCCCCAGCATTTT
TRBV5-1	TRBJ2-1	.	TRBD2	CASSLVASGGNEQFF	TGCGCCAGCAGCTTGGTGGCTAGCGGGGGGAATGAGCAGTTCTTC
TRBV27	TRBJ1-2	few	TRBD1	CASSPDRADYGYTF	TGTGCCAGCAGTCCGGACAGGGCGGACTATGGCTACACCTTC
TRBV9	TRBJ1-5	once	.	CASSVDTSFNQPQHF	TGTGCCAGCAGCGTTGACACGTCGTTCAATCAGCCCCAGCATTTT
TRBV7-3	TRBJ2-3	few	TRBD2	CASSPSRSGGLSDTQYF	TGTGCCAGCAGCCCCTCGAGAAGCGGGGGGCTGTCAGATACGCAGTATTTT
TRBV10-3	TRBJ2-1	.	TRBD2	CAISGRLAGGINEQFF	TGTGCCATCAGTGGCAGGCTAGCGGGGGGGATCAATGAGCAGTTCTTC
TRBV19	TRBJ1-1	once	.	CASRKQARNTEAFF	TGTGCCAGTAGGAAACAGGCACGGAACACTGAAGCTTTCTTT
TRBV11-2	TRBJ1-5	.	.	CASSLRRNQPQHF	TGTGCCAGCAGCTTGAGGCGGAATCAGCCCCAGCATTTT
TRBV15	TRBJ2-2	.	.	CATSYDRAFTGELFF	TGTGCCACCAGCTACGACAGAGCGTTCACCGGGGAGCTGTTTTTT
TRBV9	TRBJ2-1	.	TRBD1	CASSRQGSSYNEQFF	TGTGCCAGCAGCCGACAGGGAAGCTCCTACAATGAGCAGTTCTTC
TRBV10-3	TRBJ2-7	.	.	CAISGDTYEQYF	TGTGCCATCAGTGGGGACACCTACGAGCAGTACTTC
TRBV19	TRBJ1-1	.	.	CASSIPGLNTEAFF	TGTGCCAGTAGTATTCCAGGGCTGAACACTGAAGCTTTCTTT
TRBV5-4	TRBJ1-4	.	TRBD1	CASSPSRQGEKLFF	TGTGCCAGCAGCCCCAGCCGACAGGGGGAAAAACTGTTTTTT
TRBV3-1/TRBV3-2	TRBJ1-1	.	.	CASSQVRGRGSEAFF	TGTGCCAGCAGCCAAGTTAGAGGCAGGGGCTCTGAAGCTTTCTTT
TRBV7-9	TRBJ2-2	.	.	CASASRANTGELFF	TGTGCCAGCGCTTCCAGGGCGAACACCGGGGAGCTGTTTTTT
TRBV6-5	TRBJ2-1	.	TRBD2	CASSQRLAGRNEQFF	TGTGCCAGCAGTCAACGACTAGCGGGGCGCAATGAGCAGTTCTTC
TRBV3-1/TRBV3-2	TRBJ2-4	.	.	CASSQGVPRSSFQYF	TGTGCCAGCAGCCAAGGGGTCCCTAGAAGTTCTTTTCAGTACTTC
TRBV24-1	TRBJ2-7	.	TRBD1	CATSELGTGGYEQYF	TGTGCCACCAGTGAGCTGGGGACAGGGGGTTACGAGCAGTACTTC
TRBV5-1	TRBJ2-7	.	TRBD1	CASSSTGLEQYF	TGCGCCAGCAGCTCGACAGGGCTCGAGCAGTACTTC
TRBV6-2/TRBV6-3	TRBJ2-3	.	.	CASRRDSAPRDTQYF	TGTGCCAGCCGCCGGGACTCCGCGCCTAGAGATACGCAGTATTTT